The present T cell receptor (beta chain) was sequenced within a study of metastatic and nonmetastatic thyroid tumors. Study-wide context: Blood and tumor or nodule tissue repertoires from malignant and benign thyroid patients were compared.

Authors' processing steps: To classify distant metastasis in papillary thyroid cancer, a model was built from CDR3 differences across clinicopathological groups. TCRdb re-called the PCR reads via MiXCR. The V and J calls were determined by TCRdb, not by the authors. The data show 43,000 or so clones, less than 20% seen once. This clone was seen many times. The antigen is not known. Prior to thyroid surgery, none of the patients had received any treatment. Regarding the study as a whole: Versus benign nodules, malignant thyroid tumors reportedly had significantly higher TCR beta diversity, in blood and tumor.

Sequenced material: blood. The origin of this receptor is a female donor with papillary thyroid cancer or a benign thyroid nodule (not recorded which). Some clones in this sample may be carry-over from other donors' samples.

CDR3 in amino acids: CASSVDGRGNTEAFF. The DNA for the CDR3 is TGTGCCAGCAGCGTAGATGGCAGGGGGAACACTGAAGCTTTCTTT. The chain joins TRBV9 to TRBJ1-1, with D possibly being TRBD1 (6 bases). The CDR3 is made up of 15 amino acids. Germline V gene sequence: CDR1 SGDLS, CDR2 YYNGEE. The V and J ends lost 0 bases and 1 base respectively, with 10 bases between them.